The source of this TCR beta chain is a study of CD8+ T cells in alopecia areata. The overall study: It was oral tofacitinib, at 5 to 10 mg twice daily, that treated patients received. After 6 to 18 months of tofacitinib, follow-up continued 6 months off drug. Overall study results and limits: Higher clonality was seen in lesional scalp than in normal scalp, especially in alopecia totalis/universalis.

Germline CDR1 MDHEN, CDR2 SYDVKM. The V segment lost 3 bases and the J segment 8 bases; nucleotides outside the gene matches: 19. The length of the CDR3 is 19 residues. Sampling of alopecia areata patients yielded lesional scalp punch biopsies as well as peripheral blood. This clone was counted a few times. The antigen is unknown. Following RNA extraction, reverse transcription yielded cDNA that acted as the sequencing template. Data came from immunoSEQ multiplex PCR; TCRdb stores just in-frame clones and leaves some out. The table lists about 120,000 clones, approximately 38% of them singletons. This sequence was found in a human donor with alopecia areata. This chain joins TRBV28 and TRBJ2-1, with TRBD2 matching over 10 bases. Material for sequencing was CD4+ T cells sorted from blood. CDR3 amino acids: CASSFTISLAGAYSHEQFF. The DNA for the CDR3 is TGTGCCAGCAGTTTTACTATCAGCCTAGCGGGAGCTTATTCCCATGAGCAGTTCTTC. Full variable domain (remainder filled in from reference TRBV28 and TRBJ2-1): DVKVTQSSRYLVKRTGEKVFLECVQDMDHENMFWYRQDPGLGLRLIYFSYDVKMKEKGDIPEGYSVSREKKERFSLILESASTNQTSMYLCASSFTISLAGAYSHEQFFGPGTRLTVL.